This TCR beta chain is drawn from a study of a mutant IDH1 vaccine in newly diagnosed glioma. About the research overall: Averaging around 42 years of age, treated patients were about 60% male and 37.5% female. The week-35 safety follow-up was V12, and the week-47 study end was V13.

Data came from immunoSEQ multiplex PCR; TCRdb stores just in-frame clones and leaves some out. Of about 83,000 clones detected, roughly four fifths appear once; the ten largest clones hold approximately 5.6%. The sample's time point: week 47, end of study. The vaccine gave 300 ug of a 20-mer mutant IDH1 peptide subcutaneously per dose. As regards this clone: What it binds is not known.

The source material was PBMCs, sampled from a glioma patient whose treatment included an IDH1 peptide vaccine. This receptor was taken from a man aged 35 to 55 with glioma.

CDR3 sequence reads: CASSSGGQTQETQYF. The CDR3 DNA reads TGTGCCAGCAGCTCCGGGGGACAGACTCAAGAGACCCAGTACTTC. The rearrangement uses TRBV7-3 and TRBJ2-5, with a weak D call TRBD1 (7 bases). Trimming pared 4 bases from V and 2 bases from J, leaving 14 bases between. The CDR3 has 15 amino acids. Germline CDR1 is SGHTA and CDR2 is FQGTGA.